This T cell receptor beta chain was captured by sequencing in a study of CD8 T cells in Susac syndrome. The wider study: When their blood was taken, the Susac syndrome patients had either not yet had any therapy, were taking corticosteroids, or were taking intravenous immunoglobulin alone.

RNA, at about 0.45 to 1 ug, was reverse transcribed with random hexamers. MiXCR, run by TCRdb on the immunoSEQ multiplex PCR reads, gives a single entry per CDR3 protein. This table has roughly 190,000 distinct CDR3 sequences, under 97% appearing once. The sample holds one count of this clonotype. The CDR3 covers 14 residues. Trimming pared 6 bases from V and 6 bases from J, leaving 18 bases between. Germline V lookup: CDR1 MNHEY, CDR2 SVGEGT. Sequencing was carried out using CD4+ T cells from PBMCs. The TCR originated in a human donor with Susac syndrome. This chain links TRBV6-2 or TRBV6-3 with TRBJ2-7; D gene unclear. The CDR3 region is CASRTLRRALEQYF. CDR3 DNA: TGTGCCAGCAGGACCCTGCGGCGAGCACTCGAGCAGTACTTC.